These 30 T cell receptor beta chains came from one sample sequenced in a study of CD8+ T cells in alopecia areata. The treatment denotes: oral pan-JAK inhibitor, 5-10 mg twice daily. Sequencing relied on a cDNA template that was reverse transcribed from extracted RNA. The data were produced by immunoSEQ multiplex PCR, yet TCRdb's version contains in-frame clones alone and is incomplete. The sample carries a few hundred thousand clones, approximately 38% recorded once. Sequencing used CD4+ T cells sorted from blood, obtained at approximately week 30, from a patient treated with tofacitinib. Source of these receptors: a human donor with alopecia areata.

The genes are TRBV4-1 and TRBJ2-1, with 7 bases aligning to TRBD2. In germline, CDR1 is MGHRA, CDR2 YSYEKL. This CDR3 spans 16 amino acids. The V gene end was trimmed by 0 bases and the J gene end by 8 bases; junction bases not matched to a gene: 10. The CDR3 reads CASSQDRRERLYEQFF. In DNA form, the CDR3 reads TGCGCCAGCAGCCAAGATCGGCGGGAGCGGCTCTATGAGCAGTTCTTC.

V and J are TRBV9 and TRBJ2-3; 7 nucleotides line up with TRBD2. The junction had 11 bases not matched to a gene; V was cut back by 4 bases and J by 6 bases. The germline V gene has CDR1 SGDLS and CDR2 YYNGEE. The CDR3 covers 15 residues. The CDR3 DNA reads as TGTGCCAGCAGCCCCTTGGGCGGGAGTATGGATACGCAGTATTTT. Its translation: CASSPLGGSMDTQYF. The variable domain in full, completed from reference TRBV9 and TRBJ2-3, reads DSGVTQTPKHLITATGQRVTLRCSPRSGDLSVYWYQQSLDQGLQFLIQYYNGEERAKGNILERFSAQQFPDLHSELNLSSLELGDSALYFCASSPLGGSMDTQYFGPGTRLTVL.

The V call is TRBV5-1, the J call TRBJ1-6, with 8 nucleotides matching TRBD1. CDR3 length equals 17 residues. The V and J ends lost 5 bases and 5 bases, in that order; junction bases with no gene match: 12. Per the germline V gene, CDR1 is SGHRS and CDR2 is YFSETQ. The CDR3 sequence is CASRSVYQGADNSPLHF. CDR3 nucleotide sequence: TGCGCCAGCAGATCCGTTTACCAGGGGGCTGATAATTCACCCCTCCACTTT. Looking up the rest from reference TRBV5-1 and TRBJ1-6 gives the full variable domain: KAGVTQTPRYLIKTRGQQVTLSCSPISGHRSVSWYQQTPGQGLQFLFEYFSETQRNKGNFPGRFSGRQFSNSRSEMNVSTLELGDSALYLCASRSVYQGADNSPLHFGNGTRLTVT.

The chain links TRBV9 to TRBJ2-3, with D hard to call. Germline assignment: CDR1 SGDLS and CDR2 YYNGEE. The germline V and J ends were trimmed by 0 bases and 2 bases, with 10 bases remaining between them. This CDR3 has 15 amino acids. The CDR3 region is CASSVAPTNTDTQYF. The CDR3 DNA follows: TGTGCCAGCAGCGTAGCGCCGACAAACACAGATACGCAGTATTTT.

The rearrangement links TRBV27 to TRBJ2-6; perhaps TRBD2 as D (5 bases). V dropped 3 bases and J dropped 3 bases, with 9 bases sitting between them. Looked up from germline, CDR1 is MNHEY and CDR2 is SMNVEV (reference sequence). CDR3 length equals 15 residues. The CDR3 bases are TGTGCCAGCAGTTTCAAAGGGAGTGGGGCCAACGTCCTGACTTTC. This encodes CASSFKGSGANVLTF.

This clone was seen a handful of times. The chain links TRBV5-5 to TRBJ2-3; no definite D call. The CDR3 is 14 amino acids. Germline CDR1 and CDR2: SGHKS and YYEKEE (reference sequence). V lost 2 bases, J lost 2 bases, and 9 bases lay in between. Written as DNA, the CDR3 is TGTGCCAGCAGCTTTGAGACAAACACAGATACGCAGTATTTT. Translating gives CASSFETNTDTQYF. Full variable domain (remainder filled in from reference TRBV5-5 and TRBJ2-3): DAGVTQSPTHLIKTRGQQVTLRCSPISGHKSVSWYQQVLGQGPQFIFQYYEKEERGRGNFPDRFSARQFPNYSSELNVNALLLGDSALYLCASSFETNTDTQYFGPGTRLTVL.

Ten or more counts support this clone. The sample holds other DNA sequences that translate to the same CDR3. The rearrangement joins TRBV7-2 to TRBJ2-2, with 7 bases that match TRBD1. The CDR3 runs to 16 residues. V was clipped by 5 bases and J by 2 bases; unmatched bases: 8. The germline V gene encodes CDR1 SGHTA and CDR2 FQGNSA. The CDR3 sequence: CASSPNRGVNTGELFF. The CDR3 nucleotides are TGTGCCAGCAGCCCCAACAGGGGCGTCAACACCGGGGAGCTGTTTTTT.

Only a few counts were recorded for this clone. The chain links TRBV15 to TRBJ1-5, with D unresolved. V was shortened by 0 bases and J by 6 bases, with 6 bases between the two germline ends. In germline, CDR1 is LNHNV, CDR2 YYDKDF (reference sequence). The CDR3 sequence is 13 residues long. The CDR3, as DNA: TGTGCCACCAGCAGAGATTTGGGTCAGCCCCAGCATTTT. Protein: CATSRDLGQPQHF.

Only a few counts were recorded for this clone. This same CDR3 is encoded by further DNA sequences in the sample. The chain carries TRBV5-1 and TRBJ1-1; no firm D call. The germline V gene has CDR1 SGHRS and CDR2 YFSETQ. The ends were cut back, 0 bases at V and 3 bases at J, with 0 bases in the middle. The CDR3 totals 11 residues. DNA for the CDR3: TGCGCCAGCAGCTTGGACACTGAAGCTTTCTTT. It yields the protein CASSLDTEAFF.

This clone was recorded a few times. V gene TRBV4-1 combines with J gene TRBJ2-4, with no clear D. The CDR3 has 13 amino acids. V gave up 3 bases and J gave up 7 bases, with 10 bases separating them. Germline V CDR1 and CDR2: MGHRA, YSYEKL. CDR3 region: CASSHIQPNIQYF. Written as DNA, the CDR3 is TGCGCCAGCAGCCACATTCAGCCTAACATTCAGTACTTC.

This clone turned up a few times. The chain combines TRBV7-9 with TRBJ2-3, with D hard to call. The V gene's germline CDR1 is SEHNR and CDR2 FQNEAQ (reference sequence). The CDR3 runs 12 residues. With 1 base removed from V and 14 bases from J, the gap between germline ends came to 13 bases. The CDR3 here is CASSLDLLRPYF. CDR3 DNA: TGTGCCAGCAGCTTAGACCTCTTACGGCCGTATTTT.

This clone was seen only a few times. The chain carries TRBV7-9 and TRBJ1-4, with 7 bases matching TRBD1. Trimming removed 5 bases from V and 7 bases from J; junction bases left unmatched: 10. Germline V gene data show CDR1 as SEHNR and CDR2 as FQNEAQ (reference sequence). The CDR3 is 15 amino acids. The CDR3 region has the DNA TGTGCCAGCAGCACCGCGACAGGGATAACTGAAAAACTGTTTTTT. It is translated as CASSTATGITEKLFF.

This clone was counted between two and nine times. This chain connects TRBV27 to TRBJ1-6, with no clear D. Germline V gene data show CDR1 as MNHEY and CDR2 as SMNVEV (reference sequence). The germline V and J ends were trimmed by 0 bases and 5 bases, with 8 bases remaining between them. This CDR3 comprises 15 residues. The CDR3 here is CASSLSLGNNSPLHF. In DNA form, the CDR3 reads TGTGCCAGCAGTTTATCGCTCGGGAATAATTCACCCCTCCACTTT.

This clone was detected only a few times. CDR3 in amino acids: CSVAGLAGNEQFF. In nucleotides, the CDR3 is TGCAGCGTAGCGGGACTAGCGGGCAATGAGCAGTTCTTC. The V call is TRBV29-1, the J call TRBJ2-1; 12 nucleotides agree with TRBD2. The CDR3 sequence is 13 residues long. Trimming cost V 6 bases and J 6 bases; bases outside gene matches: 3. The germline V gene has CDR1 SQVTM and CDR2 ANQGSEA.

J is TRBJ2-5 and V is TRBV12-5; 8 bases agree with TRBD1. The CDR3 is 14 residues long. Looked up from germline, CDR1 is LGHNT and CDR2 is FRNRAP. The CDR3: CASQWAGGGETQYF. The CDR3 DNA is TGTGCCTCCCAATGGGCAGGGGGCGGAGAGACCCAGTACTTC.

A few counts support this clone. The CDR3 spells CASSPVIGSGANVLTF. In DNA, the CDR3 is TGTGCCAGCAGCCCGGTAATTGGCTCTGGGGCCAACGTCCTGACTTTC. This rearrangement joins TRBV5-5 to TRBJ2-6, with D uncertain. The V end was cut by 4 bases, the J end by 0 bases, with 11 bases between. The CDR3 length is 16 residues. Germline-derived CDR1 and CDR2 are SGHKS and YYEKEE (reference sequence).

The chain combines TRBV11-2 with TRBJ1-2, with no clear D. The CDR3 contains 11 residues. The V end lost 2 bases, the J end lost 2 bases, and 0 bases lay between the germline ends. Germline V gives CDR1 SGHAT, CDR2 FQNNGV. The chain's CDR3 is CASSLNYGYTF. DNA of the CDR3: TGTGCCAGCAGCTTAAACTATGGCTACACCTTC.

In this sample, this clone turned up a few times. The CDR3 protein is CSVEQLNGQGATGELFF. The CDR3 nucleotides read TGCAGCGTTGAACAATTAAATGGTCAGGGTGCCACCGGGGAGCTGTTTTTT. J is TRBJ2-2 and V is TRBV29-1, with D perhaps matching TRBD1 (5 bases). V gave up 2 bases and J gave up 4 bases, with 20 bases separating them. The CDR3 sequence is 17 residues long. CDR1 is SQVTM and CDR2 is ANQGSEA in the germline V gene.

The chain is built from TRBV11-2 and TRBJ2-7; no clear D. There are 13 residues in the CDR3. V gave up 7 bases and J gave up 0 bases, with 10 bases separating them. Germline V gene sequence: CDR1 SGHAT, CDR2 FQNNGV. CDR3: CASNPGHSYEQYF. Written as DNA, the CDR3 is TGTGCCAGCAATCCCGGGCACTCCTACGAGCAGTACTTC.

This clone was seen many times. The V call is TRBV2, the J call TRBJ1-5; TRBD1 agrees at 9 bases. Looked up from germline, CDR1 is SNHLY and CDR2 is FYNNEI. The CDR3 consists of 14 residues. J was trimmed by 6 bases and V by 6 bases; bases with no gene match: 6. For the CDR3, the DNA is TGTGCCAGCAGGGAAAGGACAGGGGCTCAGCCCCAGCATTTT. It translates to CASRERTGAQPQHF.

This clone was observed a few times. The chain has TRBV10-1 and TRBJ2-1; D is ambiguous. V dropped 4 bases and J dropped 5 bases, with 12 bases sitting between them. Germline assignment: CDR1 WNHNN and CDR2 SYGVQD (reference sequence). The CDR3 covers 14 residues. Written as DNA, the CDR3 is TGCGCCAGCAGTGGAGGTAGGGCGAACAATGAGCAGTTCTTC. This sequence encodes CASSGGRANNEQFF.

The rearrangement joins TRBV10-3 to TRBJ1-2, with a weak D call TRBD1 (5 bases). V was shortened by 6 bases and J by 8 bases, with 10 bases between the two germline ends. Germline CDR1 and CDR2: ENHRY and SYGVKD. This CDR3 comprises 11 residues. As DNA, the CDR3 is TGTGCCATCAGGGGGGTTTCAGGCTACACCTTC. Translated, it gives CAIRGVSGYTF.

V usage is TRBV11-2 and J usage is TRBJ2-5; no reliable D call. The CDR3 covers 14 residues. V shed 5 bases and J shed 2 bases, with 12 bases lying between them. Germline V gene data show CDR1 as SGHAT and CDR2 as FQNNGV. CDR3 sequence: CASSVDVGQETQYF. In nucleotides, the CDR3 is TGTGCCAGCAGCGTCGACGTGGGGCAAGAGACCCAGTACTTC.

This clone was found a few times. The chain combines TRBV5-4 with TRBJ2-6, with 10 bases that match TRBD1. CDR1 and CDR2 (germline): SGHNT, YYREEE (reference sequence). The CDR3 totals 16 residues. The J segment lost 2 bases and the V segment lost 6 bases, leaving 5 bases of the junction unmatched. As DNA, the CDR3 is TGTGCCAGCAAGTCCGGACAGGGGGCTGGGGCCAACGTCCTGACTTTC. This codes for CASKSGQGAGANVLTF.

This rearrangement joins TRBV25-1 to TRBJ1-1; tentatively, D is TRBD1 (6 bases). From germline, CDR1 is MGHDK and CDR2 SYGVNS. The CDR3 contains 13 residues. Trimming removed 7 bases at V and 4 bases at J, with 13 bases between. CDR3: CASTEGGATEAFF. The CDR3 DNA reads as TGTGCCAGCACCGAGGGGGGGGCCACTGAAGCTTTCTTT.

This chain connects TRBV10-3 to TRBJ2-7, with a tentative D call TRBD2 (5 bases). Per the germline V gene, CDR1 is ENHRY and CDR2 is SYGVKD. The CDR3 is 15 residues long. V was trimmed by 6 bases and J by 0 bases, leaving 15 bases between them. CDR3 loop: CAIRTSGPISYEQYF. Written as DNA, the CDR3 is TGTGCCATCAGGACGAGCGGACCAATCTCCTACGAGCAGTACTTC.

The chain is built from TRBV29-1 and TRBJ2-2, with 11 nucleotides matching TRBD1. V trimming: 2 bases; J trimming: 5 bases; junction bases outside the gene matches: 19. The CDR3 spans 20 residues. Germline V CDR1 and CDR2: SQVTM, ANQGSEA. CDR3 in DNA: TGCAGCGTTGAATATGAGGGCGGGACAGGGGGATTCTTTGGTACCGGGGAGCTGTTTTTT. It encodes CSVEYEGGTGGFFGTGELFF.

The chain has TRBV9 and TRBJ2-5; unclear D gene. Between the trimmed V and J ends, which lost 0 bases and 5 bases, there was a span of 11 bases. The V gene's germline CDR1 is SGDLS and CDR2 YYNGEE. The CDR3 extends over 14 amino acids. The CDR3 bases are TGTGCCAGCAGCGTAGACTCTAGATCGGAGACCCAGTACTTC. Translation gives CASSVDSRSETQYF.

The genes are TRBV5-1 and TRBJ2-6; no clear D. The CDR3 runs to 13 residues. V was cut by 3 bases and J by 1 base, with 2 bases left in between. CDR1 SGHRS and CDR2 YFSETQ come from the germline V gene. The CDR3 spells CASSYSGANVLTF. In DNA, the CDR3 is TGCGCCAGCAGCTATTCTGGGGCCAACGTCCTGACTTTC.

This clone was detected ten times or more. For the CDR3, the DNA is TGTGCTAGTGGTTTGGTGTTCAGCGGGGCCTACAATGAGCAGTTCTTC. Translated, it gives CASGLVFSGAYNEQFF. V is TRBV12-5 and J is TRBJ2-1; 7 bases fit TRBD2. Germline CDR1 LGHNT, CDR2 FRNRAP. The CDR3 has 16 residues. Trimming took 0 bases from V and 2 from J; bases not matched to a gene: 4.